A selection of T cell receptor beta chains follows, all from one sample in a study of regulatory T cells in long-lasting Graves disease. In TCRdb, the multiplex PCR reads were re-called with MiXCR into one record per CDR3 protein. The table lists about 530,000 distinct CDR3 sequences, around 15% of them singletons. The sample also formed part of further work on T cells in Graves' hyperthyroidism and ophthalmopathy.

Material: peripheral blood mononuclear cells (PBMCs), obtained at new diagnosis, from a patient treated with antithyroid drugs. Source of these receptors: a woman aged 35-65 years with Graves disease. Both conserved end residues are part of each CDR3. The order of the fields is D gene, J gene, V gene, clone size, CDR3 DNA, CDR3 protein. D genes are given only for firm matches. Rows give clone size only sometimes, using once, few, many, or a class for an expanded clone.

-	TRBJ1-6	TRBV5-5	few	TGTGCCAGCAGCTTGGAACGGAATGGTAATTCACCCCTCCACTTT	CASSLERNGNSPLHF
-	TRBJ2-7	TRBV7-3	many	TGTGCCAGCAGCTTAAGCCCGGGGCCCGCCTACGAGCAGTACTTC	CASSLSPGPAYEQYF
-	TRBJ2-2	TRBV19	-	TGTGCCAGTAGTATATACCTCTGGGACACCGGGGAGCTGTTTTTT	CASSIYLWDTGELFF
TRBD1	TRBJ2-1	TRBV11-2	many	TGTGCCAGCAGCTCATACCGGGACAGGGGGCCCCATGAGCAGTTCTTC	CASSSYRDRGPHEQFF
-	TRBJ2-5	TRBV4-1	many	TGCGCCAGCAGCCAAGGGGGGGAAGAGACCCAGTACTTC	CASSQGGEETQYF
TRBD1	TRBJ1-2	TRBV20-1	many	TGCAGTGCTAAGTCCGGGACAGGGACCTATGGCTACACCTTC	CSAKSGTGTYGYTF
-	TRBJ1-1	TRBV5-4	many	TGTGCCAGCAGCTTAAATAGGGGCACTGAAGCTTTCTTT	CASSLNRGTEAFF
-	TRBJ2-1	TRBV3-1	many	TGTGCCAGCAGTCACGGGACTCTGGATAATGAGCAGTTCTTC	CASSHGTLDNEQFF
TRBD1	TRBJ1-1	TRBV11-2	many	TGTGCCAGCAGCGCGTGGGACAGGGGAGACGCTTTCTTT	CASSAWDRGDAFF
-	TRBJ2-7	TRBV20-1	-	TGCAGTGCTAGCCCTAGGGGTAGCATCGCCTACGAGCAGTACTTC	CSASPRGSIAYEQYF
-	TRBJ1-3	TRBV2	many	TGTGCCAGCAGTCCTTCAGGGGCTGGAAACACCATATATTTT	CASSPSGAGNTIYF
-	TRBJ2-5	TRBV6-1	many	TGTGCCAGCGGATTGTCACTTCAAGAGACCCAGTACTTC	CASGLSLQETQYF
-	TRBJ1-1	TRBV6-1	-	TGTGCCAGCAAAATCCCCGCGGCGGCTGAAGCTTTCTTT	CASKIPAAAEAFF